The 23 T cell receptor beta chains in this list originate from one sample, sequenced in a study of beta chain features in type 1 diabetes. Expressed TCRB transcripts were sequenced because the entire RNA isolate underwent reverse transcription. Libraries were prepared by immunoSEQ multiplex PCR; TCRdb keeps only in-frame clonotypes and omits some of them. The table lists over 350,000 clones, about 16% of them singletons. The sequencing sample was made of naive CD4+ T cells from blood. Receptor source: a woman aged 18 to 35 in good health.

This clone was seen a handful of times. This sample also contains other DNA sequences that code for the same CDR3. This chain links TRBV12-5 with TRBJ2-1; D is perhaps TRBD1 (6 bases). The CDR3 is 14 amino acids. With 5 bases removed from V and 4 bases from J, the gap between germline ends came to 12 bases. Germline V gene data show CDR1 as LGHNT and CDR2 as FRNRAP. The CDR3 sequence is CASGAGTSYNEQFF. The CDR3 DNA reads as TGTGCTAGTGGTGCCGGGACATCTTACAATGAGCAGTTCTTC. Looking up the rest from reference TRBV12-5 and TRBJ2-1 gives the full variable domain: DARVTQTPRHKVTEMGQEVTMRCQPILGHNTVFWYRQTMMQGLELLAYFRNRAPLDDSGMPKDRFSAEMPDATLATLKIQPSEPRDSAVYFCASGAGTSYNEQFFGPGTRLTVL.

The chain joins TRBV4-2 to TRBJ1-3; TRBD1 aligns across 8 bases. Germline V gene sequence: CDR1 LGHNA, CDR2 YNFKEQ. Unmatched junction bases numbered 1, after V lost 2 bases and J lost 4 bases. The CDR3 consists of 14 residues. The CDR3 loop is CASSQRTGGNTIYF. CDR3 nucleotides: TGTGCCAGCAGCCAAAGGACAGGGGGAAACACCATATATTTT.

The chain couples TRBV28 to TRBJ1-2, with no clear D. Germline V CDR1 and CDR2: MDHEN, SYDVKM. This CDR3 comprises 12 residues. V was trimmed by 7 bases and J by 7 bases, leaving 13 bases between them. The DNA for the CDR3 is TGTGCCAGCACTTACGAGACTGGTGGCTACACCTTC. It encodes CASTYETGGYTF.

This chain joins TRBV15 and TRBJ2-1; TRBD1 aligns across 11 bases. Germline-derived CDR1 and CDR2 are LNHNV and YYDKDF (reference sequence). V lost 1 base, J lost 8 bases, and 7 bases stayed unmatched. The CDR3 has 16 amino acids. The CDR3 protein is CATSRALGTGGHEQFF. The DNA for the CDR3 is TGTGCCACCAGCAGAGCCCTCGGGACAGGGGGTCATGAGCAGTTCTTC.

The table lists this clone with a few counts. V and J are TRBV5-1 and TRBJ1-1, with D possibly TRBD1 on 6 matching bases. V lost 2 bases and J lost 2, with 13 bases in between. The CDR3 is 15 residues long. Germline CDR1 is SGHRS and CDR2 is YFSETQ. The CDR3: CASSLGPGTNTEAFF. DNA of the CDR3: TGCGCCAGCAGCTTAGGCCCAGGGACAAACACTGAAGCTTTCTTT.

This clone was detected a few times. V usage is TRBV9 and J usage is TRBJ2-7; 7 nucleotides line up with TRBD1. The V gene end was trimmed by 0 bases and the J gene end by 4 bases; junction bases not matched to a gene: 4. The germline V gene has CDR1 SGDLS and CDR2 YYNGEE. CDR3 length: 14 amino acids. DNA of the CDR3: TGTGCCAGCAGCGTAGCGGGACAGACTTACGAGCAGTACTTC. Protein: CASSVAGQTYEQYF.

This clone occurred a few times. The chain carries TRBV10-3 and TRBJ2-5; tentatively, D is TRBD2 (5 bases). The CDR3 runs to 13 residues. Germline CDR1 is ENHRY and CDR2 is SYGVKD. Trimming shortened V by 7 bases and J by 2 bases, and 11 bases separated the two germline ends. The chain's CDR3 is CAITRDTQETQYF. CDR3 in DNA: TGTGCCATCACCCGGGATACACAAGAGACCCAGTACTTC.

The J gene is TRBJ1-5, the V gene TRBV28; TRBD1 is a possible D gene (5 bases). The germline CDR1 and CDR2 sequences are MDHEN and SYDVKM. Trimming shortened V by 3 bases and J by 1 base, and 13 bases separated the two germline ends. The CDR3 runs 16 residues. For the CDR3, the DNA is TGTGCCAGCAGTTTTGCCGGGGGAGGAAGCAATCAGCCCCAGCATTTT. Amino acid sequence: CASSFAGGGSNQPQHF.

This clone showed up just a few times. This chain's CDR3 is CATGGLALTGELFF. In nucleotides, the CDR3 is TGTGCCACAGGGGGACTAGCGTTAACCGGGGAGCTGTTTTTT. V is TRBV19 and J is TRBJ2-2, with 10 bases identical to TRBD2. The CDR3 sequence is 14 residues long. The germline gives CDR1 LNHDA, CDR2 SQIVND (reference sequence). V was pared by 10 bases and J by 5 bases, with 7 bases of the junction left unmatched. Looking up the rest from reference TRBV19 and TRBJ2-2 gives the full variable domain: DGGITQSPKYLFRKEGQNVTLSCEQNLNHDAMYWYRQDPGQGLRLIYYSQIVNDFQKGDIAEGYSVSREKKESFPLTVTSAQKNPTAFYLCATGGLALTGELFFGEGSRLTVL.

The V call is TRBV2, the J call TRBJ1-3; 7 bases align to TRBD1. Losses at the gene ends were 5 bases for V and 0 bases for J; bases not matched to a gene: 4. Germline V lookup: CDR1 SNHLY, CDR2 FYNNEI. This CDR3 has 15 amino acids. Here the CDR3 DNA reads TGTGCCAGCAGTATACAGGGGACCTCTGGAAACACCATATATTTT. Protein product: CASSIQGTSGNTIYF.

The V call is TRBV7-2, the J call TRBJ2-3, with TRBD2 identical over 8 bases. CDR1 SGHTA and CDR2 FQGNSA come from the germline V gene. The J segment lost 0 bases and the V segment lost 3 bases, leaving 2 bases of the junction unmatched. The CDR3 runs 15 residues. CDR3 nucleotides: TGTGCCAGCAGCTTTGTAGCGGGGAGCACAGATACGCAGTATTTT. As protein: CASSFVAGSTDTQYF.

This clone was seen a few times. The chain employs TRBV7-9 and TRBJ2-2; 8 bases are a match to TRBD1. Germline values: CDR1 SEHNR, CDR2 FQNEAQ (reference sequence). With 6 bases clipped from V and 4 bases from J, the junction kept 7 bases outside the gene matches. The CDR3 sequence is 15 residues long. The chain's CDR3 is CASSVGQGSTGELFF. CDR3 DNA: TGTGCCAGCAGTGTTGGACAGGGATCCACCGGGGAGCTGTTTTTT.

The V call is TRBV18, the J call TRBJ1-3; D not resolved. The CDR3 covers 16 residues. Germline CDR1 is KGHSH and CDR2 is LQKENI. V lost 2 bases and J 0 bases, leaving 11 bases between the germline ends. Here the CDR3 reads CASSPEMSSSGNTIYF. DNA for the CDR3: TGTGCCAGCTCACCAGAAATGAGTAGCTCTGGAAACACCATATATTTT.

The V gene is TRBV14, the J gene TRBJ1-2; no definite D call. V gave up 1 base and J gave up 8 bases, with 8 bases separating them. The germline gives CDR1 SGHDN, CDR2 FVKESK. The CDR3 totals 12 residues. The CDR3 here is CASSQVEGGYTF. DNA of the CDR3: TGTGCCAGCAGCCAAGTCGAGGGAGGCTACACCTTC.

This clone was observed a handful of times. The chain links TRBV5-1 to TRBJ2-7; D is possibly TRBD1 (6 bases). Germline V gene sequence: CDR1 SGHRS, CDR2 YFSETQ. V was pared by 1 base and J by 6 bases, with 14 bases between. The CDR3 sequence is 14 residues long. The CDR3 nucleotides are TGCGCCAGCAGCTTGAACGAGAGGGGGAGCGAGCAGTACTTC. Protein: CASSLNERGSEQYF.

The chain recombines TRBV16 with TRBJ1-1; D is possibly TRBD1 (5 bases). Germline CDR1 is KGHSY and CDR2 is FQNENV. This CDR3 has 13 amino acids. Trimming pared 8 bases from V and 11 bases from J, leaving 21 bases between. The CDR3 protein is CASPNGASLAAFF. The CDR3 DNA reads TGTGCCAGCCCGAATGGGGCTTCTTTGGCGGCTTTCTTT.

The rearrangement joins TRBV28 to TRBJ2-7; 8 bases are shared with TRBD2. The CDR3 runs 15 residues. CDR1 and CDR2 from the germline V gene are MDHEN and SYDVKM. Losses at the gene ends were 3 bases for V and 3 bases for J; bases not matched to a gene: 7. In DNA form, the CDR3 reads TGTGCCAGCAGTTTTACTAGCGGTATCAACTACGAGCAGTACTTC. Protein: CASSFTSGINYEQYF.

The chain couples TRBV6-1 to TRBJ2-4; 7 positions agree with TRBD2. With V trimmed by 0 bases and J by 2 bases, 10 bases remained unmatched. CDR3 length: 18 amino acids. Germline V gives CDR1 MNHNS, CDR2 SASEGT. CDR3 nucleotides: TGTGCCAGCAGTGAAGCTGCGTGGGGAGGGATCTCCAAAAACATTCAGTACTTC. Residues: CASSEAAWGGISKNIQYF.

The table lists this clone with a few counts. The chain links TRBV30 to TRBJ2-3; 7 nucleotides match TRBD2. This CDR3 has 13 residues. Unmatched junction bases numbered 7, after V lost 3 bases and J lost 7 bases. Germline V gene lookup returns CDR1 GTSNPN and CDR2 SVGIG (reference sequence). DNA of the CDR3: TGTGCCTGGAGCACTAACGGGGGGAATACGCAGTATTTT. Its protein product is CAWSTNGGNTQYF.

The V call is TRBV7-9, the J call TRBJ1-3; D possibly corresponds to TRBD1 (5 bases). The CDR3 covers 14 residues. Germline CDR1 and CDR2: SEHNR and FQNEAQ (reference sequence). V was trimmed by 4 bases and J by 1 base, leaving 8 bases between them. CDR3 nucleotides: TGTGCCAGCAGCTCTCAGGGTTCTGGAAACACCATATATTTT. Protein: CASSSQGSGNTIYF.

The rearrangement joins TRBV4-2 to TRBJ2-5; a weak D match, TRBD2 (6 bases). The V and J ends lost 4 bases and 4 bases respectively, with 13 bases between them. Germline lookup yields CDR1 LGHNA and CDR2 YNFKEQ. There are 14 residues in the CDR3. CDR3 sequence (DNA): TGTGCCAGCAGCCTAAGCGGGCGTCGAGAGACCCAGTACTTC. Translated: CASSLSGRRETQYF.

This sequence joins TRBV30 and TRBJ2-7; 11 bases map to TRBD1. Germline CDR1 is GTSNPN and CDR2 is SVGIG (reference sequence). Unmatched junction bases numbered 6, after V lost 2 bases and J lost 3 bases. This CDR3 is 15 amino acids long. The CDR3 DNA follows: TGTGCCTGGAGTCCCCCGGGACAGGGGGTCTACGAGCAGTACTTC. Its translation: CAWSPPGQGVYEQYF.

The chain carries TRBV5-6 and TRBJ2-1; 8 bases agree with TRBD1. The CDR3 is 15 amino acids. V trimming: 4 bases; J trimming: 0 bases; junction bases outside the gene matches: 3. CDR1 and CDR2 (germline): SGHDT, YYEEEE. The CDR3 is CASSGGQGSYNEQFF. The CDR3 DNA follows: TGTGCCAGCAGCGGCGGACAGGGCTCCTACAATGAGCAGTTCTTC.